These T cell receptor beta chains were read from a single sample in a study of regulatory and conventional T cells in RAG deficiency. The assay was immunoSEQ multiplex PCR, and TCRdb's table has in-frame clones only and misses some. The sample holds 25,000 to 35,000 clones, under 95% seen once. This sample also belongs to another study, concerning regulatory T cells.

The sample taken for sequencing was Tregs sorted from blood. All receptors come from a human donor in good health. Both conserved end residues are part of each CDR3. D genes are given only for firm matches. Size tells how often a clone was seen (once, few, many) or the class of an expanded clone, and some rows leave it out.

clone size: .; J gene: TRBJ2-3; D gene: .; V gene: TRBV18; CDR3 protein: CASSPTDTQYF; CDR3 DNA: TGTGCCAGCTCACCCACAGATACGCAGTATTTT
clone size: .; J gene: TRBJ1-5; D gene: .; V gene: TRBV2; CDR3 protein: CASSAAGSQPQHF; CDR3 DNA: TGTGCCAGCAGTGCGGCAGGCAGCCAGCCCCAGCATTTT
clone size: .; J gene: TRBJ1-6; D gene: .; V gene: TRBV30; CDR3 protein: CAWSIGPQIDNSPLHF; CDR3 DNA: TGTGCCTGGAGTATAGGGCCCCAAATCGATAATTCACCCCTCCACTTT
clone size: .; J gene: TRBJ1-2; D gene: .; V gene: TRBV9; CDR3 protein: CASSAGGSGSYGYTF; CDR3 DNA: TGTGCCAGCAGCGCCGGGGGATCCGGGAGCTATGGCTACACCTTC
clone size: .; J gene: TRBJ2-5; D gene: .; V gene: TRBV7-9; CDR3 protein: CASSLTSQTTQYF; CDR3 DNA: TGTGCCAGCAGCTTAACTTCCCAGACGACCCAGTACTTC
clone size: .; J gene: TRBJ2-3; D gene: .; V gene: TRBV5-1; CDR3 protein: CASSLLTDTQYF; CDR3 DNA: TGCGCCAGCAGCTTATTAACAGATACGCAGTATTTT
clone size: .; J gene: TRBJ2-7; D gene: TRBD1; V gene: TRBV11-2; CDR3 protein: CASSLSDRAYEQYF; CDR3 DNA: TGTGCCAGCAGCCTAAGCGACAGGGCCTACGAGCAGTACTTC
clone size: .; J gene: TRBJ1-1; D gene: .; V gene: TRBV25-1; CDR3 protein: CASTSLLGGTEAFF; CDR3 DNA: TGTGCCAGCACCTCCCTTTTGGGTGGCACTGAAGCTTTCTTT
clone size: .; J gene: TRBJ2-1; D gene: TRBD2; V gene: TRBV5-1; CDR3 protein: CASSGRTSGGAYNEQFF; CDR3 DNA: TGCGCCAGCAGCGGGAGGACTAGCGGGGGGGCTTACAATGAGCAGTTCTTC
clone size: .; J gene: TRBJ2-5; D gene: TRBD1; V gene: TRBV2; CDR3 protein: CASKAQGAYQEAQYF; CDR3 DNA: TGTGCCAGCAAAGCCCAGGGGGCTTACCAAGAGGCCCAGTACTTC
clone size: .; J gene: TRBJ2-7; D gene: .; V gene: TRBV28; CDR3 protein: CASSLEYEQYF; CDR3 DNA: TGTGCCAGCAGTCTGGAATACGAGCAGTACTTC
clone size: .; J gene: TRBJ2-7; D gene: .; V gene: TRBV5-1; CDR3 protein: CASSSTSHYEQYF; CDR3 DNA: TGCGCCAGCTCCTCTACATCCCACTACGAGCAGTACTTC
clone size: once; J gene: TRBJ2-1; D gene: .; V gene: TRBV6-1; CDR3 protein: CASSENYPVGYEQFF; CDR3 DNA: TGTGCCAGCAGTGAGAACTATCCGGTTGGGTATGAGCAGTTCTTC
clone size: once; J gene: TRBJ1-3; D gene: TRBD1; V gene: TRBV28; CDR3 protein: CASRGQGAIGNTIYF; CDR3 DNA: TGTGCCAGCAGGGGACAGGGCGCGATTGGAAACACCATATATTTT
clone size: .; J gene: TRBJ2-3; D gene: TRBD2; V gene: TRBV19; CDR3 protein: CASKGLAGSTDTQYF; CDR3 DNA: TGTGCCAGTAAGGGACTAGCGGGGAGCACAGATACGCAGTATTTT
clone size: .; J gene: TRBJ2-3; D gene: TRBD1; V gene: TRBV27; CDR3 protein: CASSFQGVNTDTQYF; CDR3 DNA: TGTGCCAGCAGTTTTCAGGGGGTGAACACAGATACGCAGTATTTT
clone size: once; J gene: TRBJ1-2; D gene: .; V gene: TRBV7-8; CDR3 protein: CASSFGPGYGYTF; CDR3 DNA: TGTGCCAGCAGCTTCGGGCCCGGCTATGGCTACACCTTC
clone size: .; J gene: TRBJ1-5; D gene: .; V gene: TRBV19; CDR3 protein: CASSITGGRPSPQHF; CDR3 DNA: TGTGCCAGTAGTATCACGGGAGGTCGCCCATCGCCCCAGCATTTT
clone size: .; J gene: TRBJ1-1; D gene: .; V gene: TRBV10-3; CDR3 protein: CAISGSRDTLNTEAFF; CDR3 DNA: TGTGCCATCAGTGGATCCCGGGACACCCTGAACACTGAAGCTTTCTTT
clone size: .; J gene: TRBJ2-7; D gene: .; V gene: TRBV27; CDR3 protein: CASTYSVTSPYEQYF; CDR3 DNA: TGTGCCAGCACCTACAGTGTGACCTCCCCTTACGAGCAGTACTTC
clone size: .; J gene: TRBJ2-1; D gene: .; V gene: TRBV18; CDR3 protein: CASSLTPEEAGLRLF; CDR3 DNA: TGTGCCAGCTCACTAACACCGGAGGAGGCGGGGCTAAGGCTCTTC
clone size: once; J gene: TRBJ1-6; D gene: .; V gene: TRBV7-8; CDR3 protein: CASSRDRTSPLHF; CDR3 DNA: TGTGCCAGCAGCCGGGACCGGACCTCACCCCTCCACTTT
clone size: .; J gene: TRBJ2-1; D gene: TRBD1; V gene: TRBV7-3; CDR3 protein: CASSTGTGYGEQFF; CDR3 DNA: TGTGCCAGCAGCACCGGGACAGGGTACGGTGAGCAGTTCTTC
clone size: few; J gene: TRBJ2-4; D gene: TRBD1; V gene: TRBV19; CDR3 protein: CASQEWTGIILAKNIQYF; CDR3 DNA: TGTGCCAGTCAAGAGTGGACAGGGATTATTCTAGCCAAAAACATTCAGTACTTC
clone size: once; J gene: TRBJ1-3; D gene: TRBD1; V gene: TRBV25-1; CDR3 protein: CASSVGQGYGNTIYF; CDR3 DNA: TGTGCCAGCAGTGTCGGACAGGGGTATGGAAACACCATATATTTT
clone size: .; J gene: TRBJ2-7; D gene: TRBD1; V gene: TRBV19; CDR3 protein: CASSDKTGTGVREQYF; CDR3 DNA: TGTGCCAGTAGCGACAAAACCGGGACAGGGGTGCGCGAGCAGTACTTC
clone size: .; J gene: TRBJ2-1; D gene: TRBD1; V gene: TRBV25-1; CDR3 protein: CASSEYTGANEQFF; CDR3 DNA: TGTGCCAGCAGTGAATATACAGGGGCAAATGAGCAGTTCTTC
clone size: once; J gene: TRBJ1-1; D gene: .; V gene: TRBV18; CDR3 protein: CASLLGLNTEAFF; CDR3 DNA: TGTGCCAGCCTATTGGGGTTGAACACTGAAGCTTTCTTT
clone size: .; J gene: TRBJ2-7; D gene: TRBD2; V gene: TRBV11-2; CDR3 protein: CASSPGLASYEQYF; CDR3 DNA: TGTGCCAGCAGCCCCGGACTAGCCTCCTACGAGCAGTACTTC
clone size: .; J gene: TRBJ2-7; D gene: .; V gene: TRBV4-1; CDR3 protein: CASSQEGVGGEQYF; CDR3 DNA: TGCGCCAGCAGCCAAGAGGGGGTCGGTGGCGAGCAGTACTTC
clone size: .; J gene: TRBJ2-5; D gene: .; V gene: TRBV5-1; CDR3 protein: CASSFGLPETQYF; CDR3 DNA: TGCGCCAGCAGCTTTGGGCTCCCAGAGACCCAGTACTTC
clone size: .; J gene: TRBJ1-3; D gene: .; V gene: TRBV2; CDR3 protein: CASRQGPGNTIYF; CDR3 DNA: TGTGCCAGCAGACAAGGTCCTGGAAACACCATATATTTT
clone size: .; J gene: TRBJ2-7; D gene: TRBD1; V gene: TRBV19; CDR3 protein: CASSRGTGKSEQYF; CDR3 DNA: TGTGCCAGTAGTCGTGGGACAGGCAAGAGCGAGCAGTACTTC
clone size: .; J gene: TRBJ2-5; D gene: .; V gene: TRBV14; CDR3 protein: CASSQVPSATQYF; CDR3 DNA: TGTGCCAGCAGCCAAGTCCCTTCGGCGACCCAGTACTTC
clone size: .; J gene: TRBJ2-2; D gene: .; V gene: TRBV27; CDR3 protein: CASSLRPPSAGWNTGELFF; CDR3 DNA: TGTGCCAGCAGTTTAAGGCCGCCTAGCGCGGGGTGGAACACCGGGGAGCTGTTTTTT
clone size: .; J gene: TRBJ2-2; D gene: .; V gene: TRBV18; CDR3 protein: CASSPQGVSNTGELFF; CDR3 DNA: TGTGCCAGCTCACCACAGGGGGTTTCGAACACCGGGGAGCTGTTTTTT
clone size: .; J gene: TRBJ1-5; D gene: TRBD1; V gene: TRBV6-1; CDR3 protein: CASTRDRYQPQHF; CDR3 DNA: TGTGCCAGCACGCGGGACAGGTATCAGCCCCAGCATTTT